The clone carrying this TCR beta chain came up a few times. Its antigen is not identified. V was trimmed by 3 bases and J by 4 bases, leaving 10 bases between them. CDR3 length equals 14 residues. The data were taken from a study of CD8 T cells in ankylosing spondylitis. Study-level results: Ankylosing spondylitis blood appeared to be characterized by a TCR beta motif of eight highly homologous variants. Reportedly, matched ankylosing spondylitis synovial fluid was significantly enriched for disease-linked clones. The authors found the disease-linked clones to be CD8+ and relatively rare in peripheral blood.

Construction of TCR beta libraries was performed using quantitative 5'-RACE with molecular barcodes. TCRdb re-called the 5' RACE reads with MiXCR, one entry per CDR3 protein. The data hold about 750,000 distinct CDR3 sequences, with roughly 19% observed a single time. This TCR came from a male donor with ankylosing spondylitis. The chain combines TRBV12-3 or TRBV12-4 with TRBJ2-1, with D perhaps TRBD2 (5 bases). The sample comprised blood, either unsorted or a sorted T cell fraction (not recorded which). CDR3 in amino acids: CASSFSAIYNEQFF. The CDR3 bases are TGTGCCAGCAGTTTTAGCGCGATATACAATGAGCAGTTCTTC.